The 30 T cell receptor beta chains reported below all come from one sample, sequenced in a study of blood T cell repertoires in COVID-19. Libraries were prepared by immunoSEQ multiplex PCR; TCRdb keeps only in-frame clonotypes and omits some of them. Among some 240,000 clones, around 82% were seen once, and the ten largest hold around 3.6%. The sample was PBMCs or T cells enriched from blood (not recorded which). The receptor set was obtained from a man aged 45 to 65 who had recovered from COVID-19.

The genes are TRBV18 and TRBJ2-7; 11 positions agree with TRBD1. Germline assignment: CDR1 KGHSH and CDR2 LQKENI. The ends lost 3 bases at V and 3 bases at J; junction bases unmatched: 1. The CDR3 contains 14 residues. The CDR3 sequence is CASSPGQGVYEQYF. The CDR3 DNA reads as TGTGCCAGCTCACCGGGACAGGGGGTCTACGAGCAGTACTTC.

The chain joins TRBV3-1 (or the pseudogene TRBV3-2) to TRBJ2-7; D is ambiguous. The CDR3 consists of 12 residues. Germline V gives CDR1 LGHDT, CDR2 YNNKEL (reference sequence). Trimming took 3 bases from V and 2 from J, leaving 5 bases between them. The CDR3 nucleotides are TGTGCCAGCAGCCAGGCAACCTACGAGCAGTACTTC. Translating it yields CASSQATYEQYF.

V is TRBV24-1 and J is TRBJ2-7; 8 bases are shared with TRBD1. V shed 3 bases, J shed 0 bases, and the junction held 12 bases outside the gene matches. Germline V gene data show CDR1 as KGHDR and CDR2 as SFDVKD. The CDR3 extends over 18 amino acids. CDR3 nucleotides: TGTGCCACCAGTGATACCCCTGGACAGGGAACCAGCTCCTACGAGCAGTACTTC. It yields the protein CATSDTPGQGTSSYEQYF.

CDR3 amino acids: CASRLGQGVNEQFF. CDR3 nucleotides: TGTGCCAGTAGGTTGGGACAGGGGGTAAATGAGCAGTTCTTC. This chain joins TRBV19 and TRBJ2-1; 11 positions agree with TRBD1. Germline assignment: CDR1 LNHDA and CDR2 SQIVND (reference sequence). This CDR3 is built from 14 residues. Trimming at V came to 6 bases and at J to 7 bases, leaving 5 bases not matched to a gene.

The gene calls are TRBV7-3 and TRBJ2-3, with 7 bases fitting TRBD2. V dropped 5 bases and J dropped 0; count of bases not matched to a gene: 8. Germline values: CDR1 SGHTA, CDR2 FQGTGA. The CDR3 sequence is 16 residues long. The CDR3 sequence is CASSATGTTSTDTQYF. In nucleotides, the CDR3 is TGTGCCAGCAGCGCCACCGGGACTACTAGCACAGATACGCAGTATTTT.

This chain joins TRBV28 and TRBJ2-7; 9 positions agree with TRBD2. Germline CDR1 and CDR2: MDHEN and SYDVKM. This CDR3 has 15 residues. Trimming took 5 bases from V and 1 from J; bases not matched to a gene: 6. The CDR3 coding sequence is TGTGCCAGCAGTCGCGGGGGGGCGGGATCCTACGAGCAGTACTTC. As protein: CASSRGGAGSYEQYF.

The gene calls are TRBV25-1 and TRBJ1-1, with D possibly being TRBD1 (6 bases). Per germline, CDR1 MGHDK and CDR2 SYGVNS. The CDR3 extends over 17 amino acids. Trimming cost V 4 bases and J 4 bases, with 22 bases left between them. This CDR3 is CASSALGGRGGPTEAFF. CDR3 in DNA: TGTGCCAGCAGTGCCTTAGGGGGTAGGGGGGGACCCACTGAAGCTTTCTTT. Full variable domain (remainder filled in from reference TRBV25-1 and TRBJ1-1): EADIYQTPRYLVIGTGKKITLECSQTMGHDKMYWYQQDPGMELHLIHYSYGVNSTEKGDLSSESTVSRIRTEHFPLTLESARPSHTSQYLCASSALGGRGGPTEAFFGQGTRLTVV.

The chain recombines TRBV5-1 with TRBJ1-1; 7 bases agree with TRBD1. Germline V gives CDR1 SGHRS, CDR2 YFSETQ. This CDR3 region has 13 residues. V was clipped by 5 bases and J by 7 bases; unmatched bases: 8. The CDR3 sequence: CASRKGGAGEAFF. The CDR3 region has the DNA TGCGCCAGCAGAAAAGGGGGCGCCGGTGAAGCTTTCTTT.

The rearrangement links TRBV7-8 to TRBJ2-2, with 8 positions matching TRBD2. This CDR3 contains 17 residues. Germline CDR1 reads SGHVS; CDR2 reads FQNEAQ. Trimming removed 5 bases from V and 6 bases from J; junction bases left unmatched: 14. The CDR3: CASSRLTSGRVSGELFF. CDR3 coding DNA: TGTGCCAGCAGCCGCCTTACTAGCGGAAGGGTGTCCGGGGAGCTGTTTTTT.

The chain has TRBV15 and TRBJ2-7; 8 bases line up with TRBD1. Germline CDR1 reads LNHNV; CDR2 reads YYDKDF (reference sequence). V was pared by 5 bases and J by 2 bases, with 5 bases of the junction left unmatched. The CDR3 spans 14 residues. CDR3: CATSPRQGTYEQYF. As DNA, the CDR3 is TGTGCCACCAGCCCCCGACAGGGGACCTACGAGCAGTACTTC. The variable domain in full, completed from reference TRBV15 and TRBJ2-7, reads DAMVIQNPRYQVTQFGKPVTLSCSQTLNHNVMYWYQQKSSQAPKLLFHYYDKDFNNEADTPDNFQSRRPNTSFCFLDIRSPGLGDTAMYLCATSPRQGTYEQYFGPGTRLTVT.

The chain carries TRBV10-3 and TRBJ2-1; maybe TRBD2 (6 bases). CDR1 is ENHRY, CDR2 SYGVKD, per germline. The CDR3 is 15 residues long. V was trimmed by 0 bases and J by 6 bases, leaving 12 bases between them. The CDR3 bases are TGTGCCATCAGTGAGTCCGGCGACGGGGGCAATGAGCAGTTCTTC. Encoded protein: CAISESGDGGNEQFF.

The chain recombines TRBV10-3 with TRBJ1-1; TRBD1 is a possible D gene (6 bases). Germline assignment: CDR1 ENHRY and CDR2 SYGVKD. The CDR3 totals 13 residues. Between the trimmed V and J ends, which lost 4 bases and 10 bases, there was a span of 16 bases. CDR3 DNA sequence: TGTGCCATCAGTGGGACCGGGACAACTATAGCTTTCTTT. As protein: CAISGTGTTIAFF.

The rearrangement joins TRBV28 to TRBJ1-2; 11 nucleotides agree with TRBD1. CDR1 is MDHEN and CDR2 is SYDVKM in the germline V gene. The CDR3 extends over 14 amino acids. V lost 6 bases to trimming and J lost 4 bases; unmatched junction nucleotides: 4. The CDR3 loop reads CASRLGTGGYGYTF. In nucleotides, the CDR3 is TGTGCCAGCAGACTCGGGACAGGGGGCTATGGCTACACCTTC.

The genes are TRBV29-1 and TRBJ2-7, with 9 bases aligning to TRBD2. The CDR3 is made up of 13 amino acids. Trimming took 5 bases from V and 0 from J; bases not matched to a gene: 2. The germline gives CDR1 SQVTM, CDR2 ANQGSEA. The CDR3 loop reads CSVTSGYSYEQYF. The CDR3 coding sequence is TGCAGCGTTACTAGCGGGTACTCCTACGAGCAGTACTTC.

This chain uses TRBV2 with TRBJ1-5; TRBD1 might be the D (6 bases). V lost 6 bases and J lost 1, with 13 bases in between. Germline V gene lookup returns CDR1 SNHLY and CDR2 FYNNEI. The CDR3 has 15 amino acids. In nucleotides, the CDR3 is TGTGCCAGCAGGTACAGGGCCTCGAGCAATCAGCCCCAGCATTTT. Translating it yields CASRYRASSNQPQHF.

The chain combines TRBV18 with TRBJ1-6; 8 bases are a match to TRBD1. The CDR3 is 18 residues long. J was trimmed by 1 base and V by 3 bases; bases with no gene match: 8. Germline CDR1 reads KGHSH; CDR2 reads LQKENI. The CDR3 nucleotides read TGTGCCAGCTCACCTCGGGACAGGTGGGGTTCCTATAATTCACCCCTCCACTTT. As protein: CASSPRDRWGSYNSPLHF.

The chain has TRBV6-1 and TRBJ2-5; 9 nucleotides match TRBD1. V lost 2 bases, J lost 4 bases, and 5 bases stayed unmatched. Germline lookup yields CDR1 MNHNS and CDR2 SASEGT. This CDR3 has 15 amino acids. Here the CDR3 DNA reads TGTGCCAGCAGTGAAAACAGGGGGCGAGGAGAGACCCAGTACTTC. This encodes CASSENRGRGETQYF.

The rearrangement links TRBV28 to TRBJ1-4; 7 bases are a match to TRBD1. CDR1 is MDHEN, CDR2 SYDVKM, per germline. The CDR3 sequence is 15 residues long. V lost 10 bases and J lost 2; bases outside the gene matches: 10. DNA for the CDR3: TGTGCCACCCGACAGGGTTCTGGGACTAATGAAAAACTGTTTTTT. Its translation is CATRQGSGTNEKLFF.

This clone has only one observation. The gene calls are TRBV6-5 and TRBJ2-3; D gene uncertain. The germline V and J ends were trimmed by 5 bases and 9 bases, with 18 bases remaining between them. CDR1 and CDR2 (germline): MNHEY, SVGAGI. CDR3 size: 14 residues. The CDR3 sequence: CASSPPLAVMTQYF. CDR3 coding DNA: TGTGCCAGCAGTCCCCCCCTGGCAGTCATGACGCAGTATTTT.

This clone was found once. The chain uses TRBV3-1 (or the pseudogene TRBV3-2) and TRBJ1-1; TRBD1 is a possible D gene (6 bases). This CDR3 comprises 17 residues. V was clipped by 4 bases and J by 0 bases, with 18 bases between them. The V gene's germline CDR1 is LGHDT and CDR2 YNNKEL (reference sequence). CDR3 sequence: CASSLFHTTGLNTEAFF. The CDR3 bases are TGTGCCAGCAGCCTTTTCCACACGACAGGTTTGAACACTGAAGCTTTCTTT.

The V and J genes are TRBV5-6 and TRBJ1-6; 7 nucleotides line up with TRBD1. V shed 4 bases, J shed 9 bases, and the junction held 10 bases outside the gene matches. The germline V gene encodes CDR1 SGHDT and CDR2 YYEEEE. The CDR3 runs 15 residues. CDR3 coding DNA: TGTGCCAGCAGCGTCGGGACAGCAGGCCTTTCACCCCTCCACTTT. Translating gives CASSVGTAGLSPLHF.

CDR3: CASSLLQGTYEQYF. The CDR3 region has the DNA TGTGCCAGCAGTCTTTTGCAGGGCACTTACGAGCAGTACTTC. The chain is built from TRBV6-6 and TRBJ2-7; D is possibly TRBD1 (5 bases). Germline V CDR1 and CDR2: MNHNY, SVGAGI (reference sequence). Trimming pared 5 bases from V and 4 bases from J, leaving 15 bases between. The CDR3 runs to 14 residues.

The count of this clone is one. This sequence joins TRBV28 and TRBJ2-7, with 8 nucleotides matching TRBD2. The CDR3 extends over 15 amino acids. CDR1 and CDR2 from the germline V gene are MDHEN and SYDVKM. Unmatched junction bases numbered 11, after V lost 3 bases and J lost 7 bases. In DNA form, the CDR3 reads TGTGCCAGCAGTTTGGAAAGCGGGAGTCCTTGGGAGCAGTACTTC. The encoded protein is CASSLESGSPWEQYF.

The chain joins TRBV19 to TRBJ2-1, with 9 bases identical to TRBD1. This CDR3 spans 15 amino acids. Germline assignment: CDR1 LNHDA and CDR2 SQIVND (reference sequence). Losses at the gene ends were 4 bases for V and 1 base for J; bases not matched to a gene: 2. The CDR3 here is CASSTGQGSYNEQFF. The CDR3 bases are TGTGCCAGTAGTACGGGACAGGGTTCCTACAATGAGCAGTTCTTC.

The V call is TRBV7-2, the J call TRBJ1-4; a possible D gene is TRBD1 (5 bases). The V end was cut by 2 bases, the J end by 6 bases, with 13 bases between. The CDR3 is 15 amino acids. Germline assignment: CDR1 SGHTA and CDR2 FQGNSA. The CDR3 region is CASSLRQTIYEKLFF. CDR3 sequence (DNA): TGTGCCAGCAGCTTAAGACAGACCATTTATGAAAAACTGTTTTTT.

The chain links TRBV19 to TRBJ2-7, with TRBD1 identical over 9 bases. Germline V CDR1 and CDR2: LNHDA, SQIVND (reference sequence). V lost 3 bases and J lost 3; bases outside the gene matches: 6. There are 15 residues in the CDR3. The CDR3 protein is CASSILTGGLYEQYF. The CDR3 DNA is TGTGCCAGTAGTATCCTGACAGGGGGTCTCTACGAGCAGTACTTC. Variable domain in full (rest from reference TRBV19 and TRBJ2-7): DGGITQSPKYLFRKEGQNVTLSCEQNLNHDAMYWYRQDPGQGLRLIYYSQIVNDFQKGDIAEGYSVSREKKESFPLTVTSAQKNPTAFYLCASSILTGGLYEQYFGPGTRLTVT.

This sequence joins TRBV14 and TRBJ2-1; 8 bases match TRBD2. The length of the CDR3 is 15 residues. V shed 6 bases, J shed 0 bases, and the junction held 4 bases outside the gene matches. The germline V gene has CDR1 SGHDN and CDR2 FVKESK. CDR3 nucleotide sequence: TGTGCCAGCAGTCCCGGGACTAGCTCCTACAATGAGCAGTTCTTC. Translation: CASSPGTSSYNEQFF.

The rearrangement joins TRBV11-3 to TRBJ2-6; weak D call: TRBD2 (6 bases). The CDR3 consists of 18 residues. The V gene's germline CDR1 is SGHNT and CDR2 YENEEA. Trimming left V 1 base short and J 0 bases short, with 13 bases between. The CDR3 DNA reads as TGTGCCAGCAGCTTAGGGCGGGGCTTTAGCTCTGGGGCCAACGTCCTGACTTTC. Amino acids: CASSLGRGFSSGANVLTF.

This rearrangement joins TRBV3-1 (or the pseudogene TRBV3-2) to TRBJ2-5, with 13 bases that match TRBD2. The CDR3 extends over 15 amino acids. The V gene end was trimmed by 0 bases and the J gene end by 13 bases; junction bases not matched to a gene: 8. The germline gives CDR1 LGHDT, CDR2 YNNKEL (reference sequence). This chain's CDR3 is CASSQELAGGPSRYF. In DNA form, the CDR3 reads TGTGCCAGCAGCCAAGAACTAGCGGGGGGGCCTTCCCGGTACTTC.

V is TRBV11-2 and J is TRBJ2-1, with D possibly TRBD2 on 5 matching bases. Germline CDR1 SGHAT, CDR2 FQNNGV. CDR3 length equals 15 residues. Trimming removed 1 base at V and 5 bases at J, with 12 bases between. CDR3 sequence (DNA): TGTGCCAGCAGCTTAGGCGGAGCGGTGAACAATGAGCAGTTCTTC. It translates to CASSLGGAVNNEQFF. The full variable domain, its missing parts supplied by reference TRBV11-2 and TRBJ2-1, is EAGVAQSPRYKIIEKRQSVAFWCNPISGHATLYWYQQILGQGPKLLIQFQNNGVVDDSQLPKDRFSAERLKGVDSTLKIQPAKLEDSAVYLCASSLGGAVNNEQFFGPGTRLTVL.